This T cell receptor (beta chain) was sequenced during a study of T cell repertoires in cytomegalovirus infection. On the study more broadly: Indicated by public TCR beta signatures were CMV infection and matching HLA type.

Study conclusions and caveats: Cumulative frequency of public TCR beta families picked out carriers of CMV plus the relevant HLA. Dominating the ex vivo response were HLA-C-restricted CMV-specific TCR beta clonotypes.

From the reads, TCRdb called clonotypes with MiXCR, one entry per CDR3 protein. The table includes approximately 550,000 distinct CDR3 sequences, about 15% detected once. This clonotype was recorded many times. Its antigen is currently unknown. CDR1 and CDR2 from the germline V gene are SGHVS and FQNEAQ. This CDR3 contains 14 residues. Trimming removed 1 base from V and 3 bases from J, with 10 bases in between. Sequenced input: CD8+ T cells from PBMCs. This sequence was found in a human donor in good health (CMV status not recorded). Some clones in this sample may be carry-over from other donors' samples. The rearrangement links TRBV7-8 to TRBJ2-7; the D gene is possibly TRBD1 (5 bases). CDR3: CASSLEPDSYEQYF. The CDR3 region has the DNA TGTGCCAGCAGCTTAGAACCAGACAGCTACGAGCAGTACTTC.